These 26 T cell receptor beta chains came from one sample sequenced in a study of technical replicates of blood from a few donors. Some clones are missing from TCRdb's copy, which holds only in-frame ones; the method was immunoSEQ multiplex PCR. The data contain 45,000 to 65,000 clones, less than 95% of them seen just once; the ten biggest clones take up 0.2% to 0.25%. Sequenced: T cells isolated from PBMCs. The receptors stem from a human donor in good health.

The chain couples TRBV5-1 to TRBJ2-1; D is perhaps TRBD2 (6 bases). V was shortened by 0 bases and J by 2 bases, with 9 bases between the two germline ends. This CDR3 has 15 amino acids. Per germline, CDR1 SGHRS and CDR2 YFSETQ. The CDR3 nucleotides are TGCGCCAGCAGCTTGGTGGGGGGTGCCTACAATGAGCAGTTCTTC. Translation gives CASSLVGGAYNEQFF.

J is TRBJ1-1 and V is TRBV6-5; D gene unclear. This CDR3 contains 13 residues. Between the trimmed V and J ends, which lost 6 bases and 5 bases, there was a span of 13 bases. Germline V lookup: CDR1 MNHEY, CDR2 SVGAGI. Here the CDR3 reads CASSLGPGTEAFF. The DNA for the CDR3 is TGTGCCAGCAGCCTAGGCCCTGGGACTGAAGCTTTCTTT.

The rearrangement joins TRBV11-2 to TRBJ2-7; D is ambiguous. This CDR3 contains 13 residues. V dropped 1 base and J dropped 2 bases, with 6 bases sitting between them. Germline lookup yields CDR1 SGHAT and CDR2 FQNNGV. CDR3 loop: CASSLGTAYEQYF. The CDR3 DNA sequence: TGTGCCAGCAGCTTAGGAACAGCCTACGAGCAGTACTTC.

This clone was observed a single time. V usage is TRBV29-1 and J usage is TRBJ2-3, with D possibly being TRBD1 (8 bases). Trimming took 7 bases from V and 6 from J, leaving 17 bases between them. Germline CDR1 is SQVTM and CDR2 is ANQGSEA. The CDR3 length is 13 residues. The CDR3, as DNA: TGCAGCGCTACAGGGGGGGGCAAGGATACGCAGTATTTT. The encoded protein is CSATGGGKDTQYF.

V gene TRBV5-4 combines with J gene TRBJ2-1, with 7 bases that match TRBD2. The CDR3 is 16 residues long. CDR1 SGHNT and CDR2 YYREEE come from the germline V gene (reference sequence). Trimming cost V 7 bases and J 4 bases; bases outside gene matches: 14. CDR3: CASRPGEGGLYNEQFF. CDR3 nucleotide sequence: TGTGCCAGCCGCCCGGGGGAGGGAGGCCTATACAATGAGCAGTTCTTC.

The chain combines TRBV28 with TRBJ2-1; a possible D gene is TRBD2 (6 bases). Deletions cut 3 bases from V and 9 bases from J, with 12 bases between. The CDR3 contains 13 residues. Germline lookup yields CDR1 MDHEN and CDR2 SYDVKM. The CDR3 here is CASSLELASEQFF. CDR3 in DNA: TGTGCCAGCAGTTTGGAACTAGCTTCTGAGCAGTTCTTC.

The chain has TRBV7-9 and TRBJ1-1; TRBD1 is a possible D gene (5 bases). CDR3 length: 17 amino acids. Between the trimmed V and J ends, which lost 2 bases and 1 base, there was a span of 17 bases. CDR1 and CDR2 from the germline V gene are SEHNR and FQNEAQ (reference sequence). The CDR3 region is CASSLLGRSAKNTEAFF. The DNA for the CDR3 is TGTGCCAGCAGCTTACTGGGGCGCTCAGCCAAGAACACTGAAGCTTTCTTT.

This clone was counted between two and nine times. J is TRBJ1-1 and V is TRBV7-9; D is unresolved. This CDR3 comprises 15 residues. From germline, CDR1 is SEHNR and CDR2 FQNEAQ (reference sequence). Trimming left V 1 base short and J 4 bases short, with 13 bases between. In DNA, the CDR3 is TGTGCCAGCAGCTTAGGGTCCCTAGGGAGCACTGAAGCTTTCTTT. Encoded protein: CASSLGSLGSTEAFF.

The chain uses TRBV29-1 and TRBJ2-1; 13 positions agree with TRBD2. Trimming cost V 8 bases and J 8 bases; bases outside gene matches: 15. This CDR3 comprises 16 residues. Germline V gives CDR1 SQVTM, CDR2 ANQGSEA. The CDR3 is CSTTGLAGALVDEQFF. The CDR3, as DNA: TGCAGCACCACAGGACTAGCGGGAGCCCTCGTCGATGAGCAGTTCTTC.

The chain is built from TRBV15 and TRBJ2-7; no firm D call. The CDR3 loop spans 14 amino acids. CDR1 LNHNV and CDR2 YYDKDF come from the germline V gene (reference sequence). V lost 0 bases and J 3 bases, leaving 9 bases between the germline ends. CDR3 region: CATSRDRTDYEQYF. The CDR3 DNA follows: TGTGCCACCAGCAGAGATCGAACAGACTACGAGCAGTACTTC.

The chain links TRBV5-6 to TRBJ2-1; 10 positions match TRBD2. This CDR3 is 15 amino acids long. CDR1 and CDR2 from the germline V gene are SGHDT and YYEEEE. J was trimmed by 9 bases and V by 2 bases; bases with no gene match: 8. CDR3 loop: CASSLPSGRSGEQFF. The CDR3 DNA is TGTGCCAGCAGCTTACCTAGCGGGAGAAGCGGTGAGCAGTTCTTC.

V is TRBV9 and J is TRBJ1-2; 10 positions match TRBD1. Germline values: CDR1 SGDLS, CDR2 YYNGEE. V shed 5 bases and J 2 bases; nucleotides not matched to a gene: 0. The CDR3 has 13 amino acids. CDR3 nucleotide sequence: TGTGCCAGCAGGGGACAGGGGAACTATGGCTACACCTTC. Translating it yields CASRGQGNYGYTF.

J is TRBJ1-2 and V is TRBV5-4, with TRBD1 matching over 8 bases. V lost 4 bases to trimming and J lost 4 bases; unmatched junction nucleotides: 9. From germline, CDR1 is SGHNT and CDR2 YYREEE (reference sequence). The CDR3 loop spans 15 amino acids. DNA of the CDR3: TGTGCCAGCAGCACGGCCGGGACAGGTAGCTATGGCTACACCTTC. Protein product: CASSTAGTGSYGYTF.

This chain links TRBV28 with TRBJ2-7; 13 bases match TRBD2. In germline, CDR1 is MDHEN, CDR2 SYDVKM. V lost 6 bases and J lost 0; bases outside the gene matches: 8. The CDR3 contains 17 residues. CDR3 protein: CASSPRTSGGISYEQYF. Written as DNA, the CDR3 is TGTGCCAGCAGCCCACGGACTAGCGGGGGTATCTCCTACGAGCAGTACTTC.

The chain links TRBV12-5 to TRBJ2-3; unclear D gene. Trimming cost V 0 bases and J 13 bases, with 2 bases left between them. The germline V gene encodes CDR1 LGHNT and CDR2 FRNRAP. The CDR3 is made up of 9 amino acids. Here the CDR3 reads CASGLVEYF. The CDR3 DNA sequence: TGTGCTAGTGGTTTGGTCGAGTATTTT.

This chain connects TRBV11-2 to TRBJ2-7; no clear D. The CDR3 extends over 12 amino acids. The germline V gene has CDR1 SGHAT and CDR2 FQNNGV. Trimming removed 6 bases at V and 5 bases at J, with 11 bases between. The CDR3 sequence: CASRLRGHEQYF. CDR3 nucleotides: TGTGCCAGCAGGCTCAGAGGCCACGAGCAGTACTTC. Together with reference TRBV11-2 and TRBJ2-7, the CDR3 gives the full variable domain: EAGVAQSPRYKIIEKRQSVAFWCNPISGHATLYWYQQILGQGPKLLIQFQNNGVVDDSQLPKDRFSAERLKGVDSTLKIQPAKLEDSAVYLCASRLRGHEQYFGPGTRLTVT.

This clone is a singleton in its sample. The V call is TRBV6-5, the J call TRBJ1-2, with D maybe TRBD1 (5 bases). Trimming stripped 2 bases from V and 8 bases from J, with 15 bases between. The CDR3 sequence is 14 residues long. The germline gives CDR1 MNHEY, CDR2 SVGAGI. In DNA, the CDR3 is TGTGCCAGCAGTTACAGTGCAGGGCCCGGGGGCTACACCTTC. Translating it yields CASSYSAGPGGYTF.

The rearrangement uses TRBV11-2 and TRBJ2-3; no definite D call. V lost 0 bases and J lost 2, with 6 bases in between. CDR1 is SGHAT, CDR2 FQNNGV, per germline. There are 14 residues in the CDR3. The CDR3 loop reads CASSLERPTDTQYF. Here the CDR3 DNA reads TGTGCCAGCAGCTTAGAGAGGCCCACAGATACGCAGTATTTT.

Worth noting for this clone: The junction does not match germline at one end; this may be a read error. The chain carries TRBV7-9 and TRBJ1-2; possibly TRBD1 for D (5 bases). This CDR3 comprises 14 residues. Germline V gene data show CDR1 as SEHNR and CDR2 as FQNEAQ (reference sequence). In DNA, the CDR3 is TGTGCCAGCAGCTTAGTTTTGGCAGGGTTCGGCTTAAACTTC. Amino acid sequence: CASSLVLAGFGLNF.

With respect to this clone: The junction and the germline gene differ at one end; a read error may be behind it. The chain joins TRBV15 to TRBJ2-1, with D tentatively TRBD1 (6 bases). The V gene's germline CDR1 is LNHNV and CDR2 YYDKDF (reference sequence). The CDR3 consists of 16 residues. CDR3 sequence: CATSGETGSSYNEQFF. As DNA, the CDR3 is TGTGCCACCAGCGGAGAAACAGGGAGCTCCTACAATGAGCAGTTCTTC.

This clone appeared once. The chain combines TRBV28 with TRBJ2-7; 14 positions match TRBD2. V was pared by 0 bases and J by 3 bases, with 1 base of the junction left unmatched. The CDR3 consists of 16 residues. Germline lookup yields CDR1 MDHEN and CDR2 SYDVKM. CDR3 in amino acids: CASSLWGTSGGYEQYF. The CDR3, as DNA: TGTGCCAGCAGTTTATGGGGGACTAGCGGGGGCTACGAGCAGTACTTC.

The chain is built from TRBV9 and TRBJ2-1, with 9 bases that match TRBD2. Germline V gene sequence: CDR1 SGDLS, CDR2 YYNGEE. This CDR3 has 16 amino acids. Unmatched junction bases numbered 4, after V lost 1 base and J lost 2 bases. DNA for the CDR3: TGTGCCAGCAGCGTATTCTCTAGCGGGGCCTACAATGAGCAGTTCTTC. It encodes CASSVFSSGAYNEQFF. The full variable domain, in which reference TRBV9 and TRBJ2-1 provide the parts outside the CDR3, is DSGVTQTPKHLITATGQRVTLRCSPRSGDLSVYWYQQSLDQGLQFLIQYYNGEERAKGNILERFSAQQFPDLHSELNLSSLELGDSALYFCASSVFSSGAYNEQFFGPGTRLTVL.

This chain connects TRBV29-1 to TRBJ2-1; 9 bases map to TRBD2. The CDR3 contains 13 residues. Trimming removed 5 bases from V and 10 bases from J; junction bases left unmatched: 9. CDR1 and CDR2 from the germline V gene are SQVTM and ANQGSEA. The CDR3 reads CSVQAGGLREQFF. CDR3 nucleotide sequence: TGCAGCGTTCAGGCGGGAGGGCTGAGGGAGCAGTTCTTC.

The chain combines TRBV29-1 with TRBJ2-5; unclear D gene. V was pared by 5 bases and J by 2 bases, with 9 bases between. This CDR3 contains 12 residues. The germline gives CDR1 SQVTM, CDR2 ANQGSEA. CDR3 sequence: CSVRVLQETQYF. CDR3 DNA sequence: TGCAGCGTTCGCGTCCTACAAGAGACCCAGTACTTC.

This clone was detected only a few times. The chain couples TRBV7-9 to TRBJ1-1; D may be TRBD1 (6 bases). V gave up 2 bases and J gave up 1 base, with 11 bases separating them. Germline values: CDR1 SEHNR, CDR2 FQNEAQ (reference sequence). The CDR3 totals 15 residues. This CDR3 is CASSLSTGKNTEAFF. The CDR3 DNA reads TGTGCCAGCAGCTTAAGTACAGGGAAGAACACTGAAGCTTTCTTT.

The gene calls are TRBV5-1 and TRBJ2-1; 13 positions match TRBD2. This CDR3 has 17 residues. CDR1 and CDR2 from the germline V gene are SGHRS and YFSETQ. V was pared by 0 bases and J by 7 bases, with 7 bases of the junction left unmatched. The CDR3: CASSLVKRTSGGNEQFF. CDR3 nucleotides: TGCGCCAGCAGCTTGGTAAAAAGGACTAGCGGGGGTAATGAGCAGTTCTTC. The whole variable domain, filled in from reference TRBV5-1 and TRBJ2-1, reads KAGVTQTPRYLIKTRGQQVTLSCSPISGHRSVSWYQQTPGQGLQFLFEYFSETQRNKGNFPGRFSGRQFSNSRSEMNVSTLELGDSALYLCASSLVKRTSGGNEQFFGPGTRLTVL.